This is a list of T cell receptor beta chains from one sample in a study of OX40 agonist ivuxolimab in advanced cancers. The repertoire was sequenced with immunoSEQ multiplex PCR; TCRdb's copy has only in-frame clones and lacks some. Of around 35,000 clones in the sample, approximately 80% were seen once. The sample here was CD4+ or CD8+ T cells sorted from blood, taken in a trial of the OX40 agonist ivuxolimab. These receptors all come from an adult with an advanced solid tumor such as melanoma, head and neck, liver or kidney cancer. CDR3s include the opening cysteine and the closing phenylalanine or tryptophan. The D gene is left open where the match is weak. The size field is filled for only some rows; it gives once, few, many or a size class.

D,size,V,J,CDR3,DNA
-,once,TRBV9,TRBJ2-7,CASSVAGNGAYEQYF,TGTGCCAGCAGCGTAGCGGGCAACGGAGCCTACGAGCAGTACTTC
TRBD1,-,TRBV19,TRBJ2-7,CASSFRDRGLLYF,TGTGCCAGTAGTTTCCGGGACAGGGGATTACTGTACTTC
TRBD1,-,TRBV7-2,TRBJ1-1,CASSSQQGAEAFF,TGTGCCAGCAGCTCTCAACAGGGGGCGGAAGCTTTCTTT
-,-,TRBV7-3,TRBJ2-5,CASSLGLGPGETQYF,TGTGCCAGCAGCTTAGGGTTGGGGCCTGGTGAGACCCAGTACTTC
-,-,TRBV6-5,TRBJ1-2,CASSHRRNYGYTF,TGTGCCAGCAGCCACAGGCGTAACTATGGCTACACCTTC
-,-,TRBV7-2,TRBJ2-3,CASSPSPAVRTQYF,TGTGCCAGCAGCCCATCACCCGCCGTGCGTACGCAGTATTTT
-,-,TRBV11-2,TRBJ2-1,CASSFSGGNEQFF,TGTGCCAGCAGCTTCTCTGGGGGGAATGAGCAGTTCTTC
-,-,TRBV7-2,TRBJ2-7,CASSLSHEQYF,TGTGCCAGCAGCTTAAGCCACGAGCAGTACTTC
-,-,TRBV18,TRBJ2-7,CASSPSLRTATSRPYEQYF,TGTGCCAGCTCACCTTCGCTGAGGACAGCAACCTCACGCCCATACGAGCAGTACTTC
-,-,TRBV10-1,TRBJ2-7,CASASRTLPYEQYF,TGCGCCAGCGCGTCCAGGACACTTCCCTACGAGCAGTACTTC
-,-,TRBV5-6,TRBJ2-3,CASSQSSTSSTDTQYF,TGTGCCAGCAGCCAATCTAGCACCTCTAGCACAGATACGCAGTATTTT
TRBD1,-,TRBV13,TRBJ2-1,CASSDRARGNEQFF,TGTGCCAGCAGCGACAGGGCCCGAGGCAATGAGCAGTTCTTC
TRBD1,-,TRBV7-8,TRBJ1-5,CASSPGQVYSNQPQHF,TGTGCCAGCAGCCCGGGACAGGTATATAGCAATCAGCCCCAGCATTTT
-,-,TRBV5-4,TRBJ1-5,CASSFDWGDGQPQHF,TGTGCCAGCAGCTTCGATTGGGGGGATGGTCAGCCCCAGCATTTT
-,-,TRBV15,TRBJ2-2,CATSSGVGTGELFF,TGTGCCACCAGCAGTGGAGTTGGAACCGGGGAGCTGTTTTTT